This T cell receptor (beta chain) was recovered during a study of OX40 agonist ivuxolimab in advanced cancers. Findings and limits, study-wide: With doses of 0.1 to 3.0 mg/kg, CD4+ and CD8+ blood T cells had undergone clonal expansion by week 6.

Clones were sequenced by immunoSEQ multiplex PCR, and TCRdb holds only the in-frame ones, with some missing. The sample shows 71,000 or so clones, approximately 86% of them seen only once. In the case of this clone: Its antigen remains unknown.

The V segment lost 7 bases and the J segment 5 bases; nucleotides outside the gene matches: 7. Germline V gene sequence: CDR1 SQVTM, CDR2 ANQGSEA. CDR3 length: 12 residues. This TCR came from an adult with an advanced solid tumor such as melanoma, head and neck, liver or kidney cancer. V is TRBV29-1 and J is TRBJ2-7; 8 nucleotides align to TRBD2. Specimen: CD4+ or CD8+ T cells sorted from blood, collected in a trial of the OX40 agonist ivuxolimab. This chain's CDR3 is CSGGERENEQYF. Here the CDR3 DNA reads TGCAGCGGAGGGGAGCGGGAGAACGAGCAGTACTTC.